The 6 T cell receptor beta chains given below trace back to one sample, sequenced in a study of T-cell reconstitution after alpha-beta-depleted transplantation in children. The TCRbeta library was prepared with unique molecular identifiers. TCRdb re-called the PCR reads with MiXCR, one entry per CDR3 protein. The data contain around 700,000 distinct CDR3 sequences, about an eighth of them seen just once; the ten biggest clones take up 0.79%. The source was PBMCs, collected before TCRalphabeta/CD19-depleted stem cell transplant. Receptors were obtained from a girl aged 2-10 years with congenital amegakaryocytic thrombocytopenia, due to receive a stem cell transplant.

This clonotype was counted between two and nine times. V and J are TRBV6-5 and TRBJ2-7; the D is unclear. The CDR3 has 16 amino acids. Germline CDR1 reads MNHEY; CDR2 reads SVGAGI. The V and J ends lost 4 bases and 1 base respectively, with 17 bases between them. The CDR3 DNA reads as TGTGCCAGCAGTTCCCCGTGGACGGACGCATCCTACGAGCAGTACTTC. Protein: CASSSPWTDASYEQYF.

In its sample, this clonotype was seen many times. V usage is TRBV7-3 and J usage is TRBJ2-3; D possibly matches TRBD1 or TRBD2 (5 bases each). This CDR3 spans 13 amino acids. Germline V gives CDR1 SGHTA, CDR2 FQGTGA. Between the trimmed V and J ends, which lost 3 bases and 9 bases, there was a span of 13 bases. The CDR3 spells CASSFGTMQTQYF. The DNA for the CDR3 is TGTGCCAGCAGCTTCGGGACCATGCAAACGCAGTATTTT.

This sequence joins TRBV7-6 and TRBJ2-2; 7 bases map to TRBD2. The CDR3 runs 19 residues. Trimming at V came to 2 bases and at J to 5 bases, leaving 17 bases not matched to a gene. Germline loops: CDR1 SGHVS, CDR2 FNYEAQ. The CDR3 coding sequence is TGTGCCAGCAGCTTAATCCCCGTGGCGGGAGAGAGCGGAACCGGGGAGCTGTTTTTT. Translating it yields CASSLIPVAGESGTGELFF.

The V gene is TRBV5-1, the J gene TRBJ2-1; TRBD2 matches at 7 bases. Losses at the gene ends were 5 bases for V and 8 bases for J; bases not matched to a gene: 19. Germline V gene data show CDR1 as SGHRS and CDR2 as YFSETQ. The CDR3 has 17 residues. The CDR3 reads CASRSVTGSGLVDEQFF. CDR3 nucleotides: TGCGCCAGCAGGTCCGTCACCGGTTCAGGACTAGTCGATGAGCAGTTCTTC.

The table lists this clonotype with many counts. The chain couples TRBV12-3 or TRBV12-4 to TRBJ1-2; no clear D gene. The germline V and J ends were trimmed by 2 bases and 6 bases, with 13 bases remaining between them. The CDR3 spans 14 residues. Here the CDR3 DNA reads TGTGCCAGCAGTTTATCGGGGATTGCGGATGGCTACACCTTC. It encodes CASSLSGIADGYTF.

In regard to this clonotype: This may stem from a read error, because a much larger clone lies one nucleotide away. V and J are TRBV27 and TRBJ2-3, with 12 nucleotides matching TRBD2. CDR1 and CDR2 from the germline V gene are MNHEY and SMNVEV (reference sequence). This CDR3 is built from 16 residues. The CDR3 reads CAISLLAGGRTDTQYF. In nucleotides, the CDR3 is TGTGCCATCAGTCTCCTAGCGGGAGGGCGAACAGATACGCAGTATTTT.